This TCR beta chain derives from a study of blood T cell repertoires in COVID-19. Study background: The United States, Italy and Spain were the sources of the acute and convalescent COVID-19 samples.

The CDR3 spans 16 residues. In germline, CDR1 is LGHNA, CDR2 YSLEER. With 3 bases removed from V and 2 bases from J, the gap between germline ends came to 11 bases. Methods used by the authors: The assay estimated nucleated cells by amplifying reference gene primers. The protocol was immunoSEQ multiplex PCR, while the TCRdb copy is restricted to in-frame clones and leaves out a portion. Clone size and V and J calls were adopted from that table, with D and trimming inferred from the DNA. The sample has fewer than 250,000 clones, around 85% seen once; the top ten hold 0.6% to 0.9%. The chain joins TRBV4-3 to TRBJ2-6; TRBD1 might be the D (5 bases). The sample was peripheral blood. The clonotype comes from a woman in her 70s with acute or convalescent COVID-19. The CDR3 loop reads CASSHEGVTGANVLTF. The CDR3 nucleotides read TGCGCCAGCAGCCACGAAGGGGTGACTGGGGCCAACGTCCTGACTTTC.